The 27 T cell receptor beta chains below were found in one sample sequenced in a study of patients and donors after allogeneic stem cell transplantation. TCRdb reprocessed the RT-PCR reads with MiXCR, giving one entry per CDR3 protein. The sample yields more than 75,000 distinct CDR3 sequences, approximately 5% seen once. The sample taken for sequencing was blood, either unsorted or a sorted T cell fraction (not recorded which). The receptors derive from a human donor who was either an allogeneic HSCT recipient or a stem cell or donor lymphocyte infusion donor (not recorded which). It is not recorded whose cells these are; they may come from a transplant donor.

The chain recombines TRBV12-3 or TRBV12-4 with TRBJ2-7; 8 bases agree with TRBD1. Trimming cost V 5 bases and J 7 bases; bases outside gene matches: 7. This CDR3 spans 13 amino acids. As DNA, the CDR3 is TGTGCCAGCAGTCTGGACAGGGTTCGGGAGCAGTACTTC. Protein: CASSLDRVREQYF.

This clonotype has at least ten counts. The chain carries TRBV7-9 and TRBJ2-1; 8 nucleotides align to TRBD2. Looked up from germline, CDR1 is SEHNR and CDR2 is FQNEAQ (reference sequence). The CDR3 runs 14 residues. The trim removed 3 bases at V and 5 bases at J, leaving 3 bases unmatched. The CDR3 nucleotides read TGTGCCAGCAGCTTTACTAGCGGCCACAATGAGCAGTTCTTC. As protein: CASSFTSGHNEQFF.

This clonotype was observed many times. CDR3 loop: CSARSNSYEQYF. As DNA, the CDR3 is TGCAGTGCTAGGTCTAACTCCTACGAGCAGTACTTC. This sequence joins TRBV20-1 and TRBJ2-7; unclear D gene. With 3 bases removed from V and 0 bases from J, the gap between germline ends came to 6 bases. The V gene's germline CDR1 is DFQATT and CDR2 SNEGSKA (reference sequence). The CDR3 covers 12 residues.

This clonotype was observed many times. The V gene is TRBV18, the J gene TRBJ1-1, with 10 bases matching TRBD1. Germline CDR1 and CDR2: KGHSH and LQKENI. Germline trimming cut 3 bases from V and 4 bases from J; bases unmatched to any gene: 11. The CDR3 contains 17 residues. The CDR3 DNA reads TGTGCCAGCTCACCGGGCGGGACAGGGGCTTGGGTCACTGAAGCTTTCTTT. Translation: CASSPGGTGAWVTEAFF.

The CDR3 region has the DNA TGTGCCAGCAGTTACGAGGGAAACATTCAGTACTTC. This sequence encodes CASSYEGNIQYF. The V and J genes are TRBV6-6 and TRBJ2-4, with a weak D call TRBD2 (5 bases). Germline CDR1 and CDR2: MNHNY and SVGAGI (reference sequence). V lost 2 bases, J lost 6 bases, and 5 bases lay in between. The CDR3 extends over 12 amino acids.

A few counts support this clonotype. The V call is TRBV27, the J call TRBJ1-2; maybe TRBD1 (5 bases). V was trimmed by 4 bases and J by 0 bases, leaving 12 bases between them. The germline V gene encodes CDR1 MNHEY and CDR2 SMNVEV (reference sequence). This CDR3 is built from 15 residues. Here the CDR3 reads CASSSARAPNYGYTF. CDR3 sequence (DNA): TGTGCCAGCAGTTCCGCCAGGGCCCCTAACTATGGCTACACCTTC.

This clonotype was detected ten times or more. The V call is TRBV5-1, the J call TRBJ1-1; TRBD1 is a possible D gene (5 bases). The CDR3 totals 14 residues. The V gene's germline CDR1 is SGHRS and CDR2 YFSETQ. The V end lost 3 bases, the J end lost 3 bases, and 12 bases lay between the germline ends. CDR3 bases: TGCGCCAGCAGCTCGGACGGAGGGGACACTGAAGCTTTCTTT. Translation gives CASSSDGGDTEAFF. The full variable domain, rest sourced from reference TRBV5-1 and TRBJ1-1, is KAGVTQTPRYLIKTRGQQVTLSCSPISGHRSVSWYQQTPGQGLQFLFEYFSETQRNKGNFPGRFSGRQFSNSRSEMNVSTLELGDSALYLCASSSDGGDTEAFFGQGTRLTVV.

This clonotype has only a few counts. The V call is TRBV7-8, the J call TRBJ2-2, with D possibly matching TRBD2 (5 bases). The length of the CDR3 is 14 residues. The germline gives CDR1 SGHVS, CDR2 FQNEAQ. Between the trimmed V and J ends, which lost 5 bases and 6 bases, there was a span of 13 bases. The CDR3: CASSTQISAGELFF. CDR3 DNA sequence: TGTGCCAGCAGCACACAAATTAGCGCCGGGGAGCTGTTTTTT. The full variable domain, rest sourced from reference TRBV7-8 and TRBJ2-2, is GAGVSQSPRYKVAKRGQDVALRCDPISGHVSLFWYQQALGQGPEFLTYFQNEAQLDKSGLPSDRFFAERPEGSVSTLKIQRTQQEDSAVYLCASSTQISAGELFFGEGSRLTVL.

This chain connects TRBV6-1 to TRBJ2-5; D is possibly TRBD1 (6 bases). CDR3 size: 16 residues. From germline, CDR1 is MNHNS and CDR2 SASEGT. V lost 5 bases, J lost 0 bases, and 16 bases lay in between. The CDR3 reads CASSKTGHSYQETQYF. The CDR3, as DNA: TGTGCCAGCAGTAAAACGGGACATTCGTACCAAGAGACCCAGTACTTC.

Ten or more counts support this clonotype. V and J are TRBV7-2 and TRBJ2-7; 7 positions agree with TRBD1. Germline V lookup: CDR1 SGHTA, CDR2 FQGNSA. CDR3 length: 14 residues. V trimming: 4 bases; J trimming: 2 bases; junction bases outside the gene matches: 5. CDR3 DNA sequence: TGTGCCAGCAGCTCCAACAGGGGACCCTACGAGCAGTACTTC. Protein: CASSSNRGPYEQYF.

The sample holds many counts of this clonotype. The chain links TRBV5-1 to TRBJ1-1; TRBD1 aligns across 8 bases. Looked up from germline, CDR1 is SGHRS and CDR2 is YFSETQ. Trimming took 1 base from V and 3 from J; bases not matched to a gene: 5. This CDR3 spans 15 amino acids. This CDR3 reads CASSLRGTGDTEAFF. The CDR3 coding sequence is TGCGCCAGCAGCTTGCGGGGGACAGGAGACACTGAAGCTTTCTTT.

This clonotype has at least ten counts. The gene calls are TRBV6-2 or TRBV6-3 and TRBJ2-5, with D perhaps TRBD1 or TRBD2 (5 bases each). The CDR3 length is 15 residues. CDR1 and CDR2 (germline): MNHEY, SVGEGT. V lost 2 bases and J lost 2, with 12 bases in between. For the CDR3, the DNA is TGTGCCAGCAGTTACGGGTCGGGACGACAAGAGACCCAGTACTTC. Translating gives CASSYGSGRQETQYF.

This clonotype was recorded at least ten times. This sequence joins TRBV4-1 and TRBJ1-2, with 7 bases fitting TRBD1. After removal of 1 base from V and 3 bases from J, the junction contained 8 bases not matched to a gene. Germline CDR1 and CDR2: MGHRA and YSYEKL. The CDR3 is 16 residues long. The DNA of the CDR3 is TGCGCCAGCAGCCAAGGGGACAGCCCGTTTTACTATGGCTACACCTTC. It translates to CASSQGDSPFYYGYTF.

The V gene is TRBV12-3 or TRBV12-4, the J gene TRBJ2-3; D gene uncertain. This CDR3 region has 13 residues. Trimming cost V 0 bases and J 6 bases, with 7 bases left between them. The chain's CDR3 is CASSLAQSDTQYF. The CDR3 bases are TGTGCCAGCAGTTTAGCTCAATCTGATACGCAGTATTTT.

This clonotype was detected many times. V gene TRBV27 combines with J gene TRBJ2-3; weak D call: TRBD2 (5 bases). In germline, CDR1 is MNHEY, CDR2 SMNVEV (reference sequence). This CDR3 is 15 amino acids long. V was shortened by 5 bases and J by 2 bases, with 14 bases between the two germline ends. The CDR3 protein is CASSPQRSHTDTQYF. Here the CDR3 DNA reads TGTGCCAGCAGTCCCCAGCGGAGCCACACAGATACGCAGTATTTT.

The table lists this clonotype with many counts. This chain's CDR3 is CSARQGPSNQPQHF. The CDR3 coding sequence is TGCAGTGCGCGACAGGGCCCTAGCAATCAGCCCCAGCATTTT. J is TRBJ1-5 and V is TRBV20-1; 7 nucleotides align to TRBD1. CDR3 length: 14 amino acids. Trimming removed 6 bases from V and 0 bases from J; junction bases left unmatched: 5. Germline loops: CDR1 DFQATT, CDR2 SNEGSKA (reference sequence).

The table lists this clonotype with many counts. The chain uses TRBV29-1 and TRBJ2-7, with 8 bases that match TRBD2. Per germline, CDR1 SQVTM and CDR2 ANQGSEA. With 4 bases clipped from V and 3 bases from J, the junction kept 2 bases outside the gene matches. CDR3 length: 12 residues. CDR3 in DNA: TGCAGCGTTGCCAGCGGGGGCTACGAGCAGTACTTC. Encoded protein: CSVASGGYEQYF.

This clonotype was counted only a few times. The genes are TRBV27 and TRBJ2-1; 10 bases map to TRBD2. CDR3 length: 18 amino acids. Per germline, CDR1 MNHEY and CDR2 SMNVEV (reference sequence). The trim removed 3 bases at V and 0 bases at J, leaving 8 bases unmatched. The CDR3 region has the DNA TGTGCCAGCAGTTTCCTCAGGACTAGCGGAAGCTCCTACAATGAGCAGTTCTTC. Its translation is CASSFLRTSGSSYNEQFF.

The chain links TRBV5-5 to TRBJ1-2; D unresolved. Between the trimmed V and J ends, which lost 6 bases and 2 bases, there was a span of 17 bases. The CDR3 spans 15 residues. CDR1 SGHKS and CDR2 YYEKEE come from the germline V gene (reference sequence). CDR3 sequence (DNA): TGTGCCAGCACCTACCAGCCCGGAGGGAACTATGGCTACACCTTC. Translated: CASTYQPGGNYGYTF. Combining the CDR3 with reference TRBV5-5 and TRBJ1-2 gives the whole variable domain DAGVTQSPTHLIKTRGQQVTLRCSPISGHKSVSWYQQVLGQGPQFIFQYYEKEERGRGNFPDRFSARQFPNYSSELNVNALLLGDSALYLCASTYQPGGNYGYTFGSGTRLTVV.

This clonotype was counted at least ten times. The V gene is TRBV4-2, the J gene TRBJ2-7; possibly TRBD2 for D (5 bases). V was trimmed by 1 base and J by 3 bases, leaving 10 bases between them. From germline, CDR1 is LGHNA and CDR2 YNFKEQ. The CDR3 totals 14 residues. The CDR3 DNA reads TGTGCCAGCAGCCAAGGGATGGGAGACTACGAGCAGTACTTC. Residues: CASSQGMGDYEQYF.

This clonotype showed up many times. This sequence joins TRBV7-9 and TRBJ1-2; D uncertain. Trimming took 7 bases from V and 6 from J, leaving 18 bases between them. The CDR3 totals 14 residues. Germline loops: CDR1 SEHNR, CDR2 FQNEAQ (reference sequence). CDR3 nucleotides: TGTGCCAGCAAACCTGACCTCTCTAGCCATGGCTACACCTTC. It codes for CASKPDLSSHGYTF.

This clonotype has only a few counts. CDR3 nucleotide sequence: TGTGCCAGAGAAGTAGAGACCCAGTACTTC. It encodes CAREVETQYF. The chain has TRBV6-7 and TRBJ2-5; D is ambiguous. TRBV6-7 qualifies as an ORF whose function is uncertain. V was trimmed by 9 bases and J by 4 bases, leaving 6 bases between them. CDR3 length: 10 amino acids.

This clonotype occurred many times. CDR3 in DNA: TGCGCCAGCAGCTTGGCCCCGACTAGCGGCAATGAGCAGTTCTTC. As protein: CASSLAPTSGNEQFF. This chain links TRBV5-1 with TRBJ2-1, with 9 bases that match TRBD2. This CDR3 has 15 residues. With V trimmed by 0 bases and J by 6 bases, 4 bases remained unmatched. The germline V gene encodes CDR1 SGHRS and CDR2 YFSETQ.

Many counts were recorded for this clonotype. This chain connects TRBV7-6 to TRBJ2-7, with D perhaps given as TRBD1 or TRBD2 (8 bases each). The CDR3 is 15 residues long. The germline gives CDR1 SGHVS, CDR2 FNYEAQ. V shed 5 bases and J shed 7 bases, with 21 bases lying between them. CDR3 sequence reads: CASSQRQGTSSEQYF. The DNA for the CDR3 is TGTGCCAGCAGCCAAAGACAGGGGACTAGTAGTGAGCAGTACTTC.

A note on this clonotype: This sequence may be a read error, since a much larger clone differs from it by one base. The rearrangement uses TRBV18 and TRBJ1-5; perhaps TRBD1 as D (6 bases). CDR1 is KGHSH and CDR2 is LQKENI in the germline V gene. This CDR3 is 13 amino acids long. The CDR3 bases are TGTGCCAGCTCACCACGGGGGCGGCAGCCCCAGCAATTT. This translates into CASSPRGRQPQQF.

The chain links TRBV11-2 to TRBJ2-5; D may match TRBD1 or TRBD2 (5 bases each). V lost 5 bases and J lost 4, with 14 bases in between. The CDR3 has 14 amino acids. The V gene's germline CDR1 is SGHAT and CDR2 FQNNGV. Written as DNA, the CDR3 is TGTGCCAGCAGCCCCGGGACGACAAGAGAGACCCAGTACTTC. Its translation: CASSPGTTRETQYF.

This clonotype was found many times. The chain carries TRBV2 and TRBJ2-1; 8 bases fit TRBD1. Germline V gene lookup returns CDR1 SNHLY and CDR2 FYNNEI. The CDR3 runs 15 residues. Unmatched junction bases numbered 4, after V lost 6 bases and J lost 0 bases. The CDR3 loop is CASRRDRNSYNEQFF. CDR3 sequence (DNA): TGTGCCAGCAGGAGGGACAGGAACTCCTACAATGAGCAGTTCTTC.